Listed below are T cell receptor beta chains from one sample, sequenced in a study of beta chain features in type 1 diabetes. Method: immunoSEQ multiplex PCR; TCRdb's copy keeps in-frame clones and lacks some. The sample lists over 120,000 clones, about a tenth occurring once. Material: central memory CD4+ T cells from blood. These receptors originate from a man between 18 and 35 years old in good health. CDR3s include the opening cysteine and the closing phenylalanine or tryptophan. Each record gives: CDR3 length, clone size, V gene, D gene, J gene, CDR3 DNA, CDR3 protein. The D gene is left open where the match is weak. A row's size may be missing; if present it is once, few, many or a size class.

len: 10
abundance: many
v_gene: TRBV30
d_gene: TRBD1
j_gene: TRBJ2-7
CDR3nt: TGTGCCCAGGGGGCCTACGAGCAGTACTTC
CDR3aa: CAQGAYEQYF

len: 16
abundance: few
v_gene: TRBV5-1
d_gene: .
j_gene: TRBJ2-3
CDR3nt: TGCGCCAGCAGCCGCCGCTTGGGGGCCGATGGAGATACGCAGTATTTT
CDR3aa: CASSRRLGADGDTQYF

len: 15
abundance: once
v_gene: TRBV4-2
d_gene: .
j_gene: TRBJ2-6
CDR3nt: TGTGCCAGCAGCTCACAGTTCTCTGGGGCCAACGTCCCGACTTTC
CDR3aa: CASSSQFSGANVPTF

len: 17
abundance: few
v_gene: TRBV5-6
d_gene: .
j_gene: TRBJ2-1
CDR3nt: TGTGCCAGCAGCTTGCTAGGGATAACAGGGCCATGGAATGAGCAGTTCTTC
CDR3aa: CASSLLGITGPWNEQFF

len: 16
abundance: .
v_gene: TRBV11-2
d_gene: TRBD2
j_gene: TRBJ2-3
CDR3nt: TGTGCCAGCAGCAGTAACCCGGGACTAGCAGCGGATACGCAGTATTTT
CDR3aa: CASSSNPGLAADTQYF

len: 15
abundance: .
v_gene: TRBV5-6
d_gene: TRBD2
j_gene: TRBJ2-5
CDR3nt: TGTGCCAGCAGCCCCCGCGGGGGGCACAAAGAGACCCAGTACTTC
CDR3aa: CASSPRGGHKETQYF

len: 13
abundance: once
v_gene: TRBV6-5
d_gene: .
j_gene: TRBJ2-3
CDR3nt: TGTGCCAGCACAAACCGGGGGGCCGATACGCAGTATTTT
CDR3aa: CASTNRGADTQYF

len: 10
abundance: few
v_gene: TRBV20-1
d_gene: .
j_gene: TRBJ2-3
CDR3nt: TGCAGTGCTGCGACAGATACGCAGTATTTT
CDR3aa: CSAATDTQYF

len: 15
abundance: few
v_gene: TRBV5-1
d_gene: TRBD2
j_gene: TRBJ2-2
CDR3nt: TGCGCCAGCAGCATTCAAGGGACTAGCGGAGGGGAGCTGTTTTTT
CDR3aa: CASSIQGTSGGELFF

len: 14
abundance: .
v_gene: TRBV27
d_gene: .
j_gene: TRBJ2-7
CDR3nt: TGTGCCAGCACAACCGTGATGGGGAGATTAGAGCAGTACTTC
CDR3aa: CASTTVMGRLEQYF

len: 10
abundance: many
v_gene: TRBV4-2
d_gene: .
j_gene: TRBJ2-5
CDR3nt: TGTGCCAGCCGGGGAGAGACCCAGTACTTC
CDR3aa: CASRGETQYF

len: 17
abundance: .
v_gene: TRBV23-1
d_gene: .
j_gene: TRBJ2-5
CDR3nt: TGCGCCAGCAGTCCTTCAATCGGGGATAGGGGGAAAGAGACCCAGTACTTC
CDR3aa: CASSPSIGDRGKETQYF

len: 11
abundance: .
v_gene: TRBV6-5
d_gene: .
j_gene: TRBJ1-3
CDR3nt: TGTGCCAGCAGCACCGGGAGCACCATATATTTT
CDR3aa: CASSTGSTIYF

len: 14
abundance: .
v_gene: TRBV14
d_gene: .
j_gene: TRBJ2-7
CDR3nt: TGTGCCAGCAGCCAAGATCAGGGTCAATACGAGCAGTACTTC
CDR3aa: CASSQDQGQYEQYF

len: 15
abundance: once
v_gene: TRBV7-8
d_gene: TRBD1
j_gene: TRBJ1-6
CDR3nt: TGTGCCAGCAGCCCCGAGGGGACAGCAAATTCACCCCTCCACTTT
CDR3aa: CASSPEGTANSPLHF

len: 15
abundance: .
v_gene: TRBV5-1
d_gene: .
j_gene: TRBJ1-6
CDR3nt: TGCGCCAGCAGCTTGGCCGCCAGGGATAATTCACCCCTCCACTTT
CDR3aa: CASSLAARDNSPLHF

len: 16
abundance: few
v_gene: TRBV4-1
d_gene: TRBD2
j_gene: TRBJ2-1
CDR3nt: TGCGCCAGCAGCCAAGCGAGGCTAGCGGGGGTAAATGAGCAGTTCTTC
CDR3aa: CASSQARLAGVNEQFF

len: 13
abundance: few
v_gene: TRBV6-1
d_gene: .
j_gene: TRBJ2-3
CDR3nt: TGTGCCAGCAGTGAATTTGGCCAAGATACGCAGTATTTT
CDR3aa: CASSEFGQDTQYF

len: 15
abundance: .
v_gene: TRBV5-1
d_gene: TRBD1
j_gene: TRBJ1-2
CDR3nt: TGCGCCAGCAGCCTAAGGACAGGGAATTTGGATGGCTACACCTTC
CDR3aa: CASSLRTGNLDGYTF

len: 13
abundance: few
v_gene: TRBV19
d_gene: .
j_gene: TRBJ2-5
CDR3nt: TGTGCCAGTAGTATTGACAGGTCCGAGACCCAGTACTTC
CDR3aa: CASSIDRSETQYF

len: 16
abundance: .
v_gene: TRBV2
d_gene: TRBD2
j_gene: TRBJ2-3
CDR3nt: TGTGCCAGCAGTGCCCGGACTAGGCCTAGCACAGATACGCAGTATTTT
CDR3aa: CASSARTRPSTDTQYF

len: 15
abundance: .
v_gene: TRBV7-2
d_gene: TRBD2
j_gene: TRBJ2-7
CDR3nt: TGTGCCAGCAGCTTCCAGCGGGGGCCACCCTACGAGCAGTACTTC
CDR3aa: CASSFQRGPPYEQYF

len: 19
abundance: few
v_gene: TRBV4-2
d_gene: TRBD2
j_gene: TRBJ2-2
CDR3nt: TGTGCCAGCAGCCAAGATTGGACTAGCGGGGGGGCCAACACCGGGGAGCTGTTTTTT
CDR3aa: CASSQDWTSGGANTGELFF

len: 15
abundance: few
v_gene: TRBV2
d_gene: TRBD2
j_gene: TRBJ2-5
CDR3nt: TGTGCCAGCCAGCGGGGGGCGGGCCCCCGGGAGACCCAGTACTTC
CDR3aa: CASQRGAGPRETQYF

len: 15
abundance: few
v_gene: TRBV5-1
d_gene: .
j_gene: TRBJ1-1
CDR3nt: TGCGCCAGCAGCCCGGATGGGGCTGTGGACACTGAAGCTTTCTTT
CDR3aa: CASSPDGAVDTEAFF

len: 13
abundance: few
v_gene: TRBV27
d_gene: .
j_gene: TRBJ2-7
CDR3nt: TGTGCCAGCAGTTTATCCCTTTCCTACGAGCAGTACTTC
CDR3aa: CASSLSLSYEQYF

len: 15
abundance: few
v_gene: TRBV30
d_gene: TRBD1
j_gene: TRBJ1-1
CDR3nt: TGTGCCTGGAGTCGGCTGGGACAGGGGAACACTGAAGCTTTCTTT
CDR3aa: CAWSRLGQGNTEAFF

len: 14
abundance: once
v_gene: TRBV30
d_gene: .
j_gene: TRBJ2-2
CDR3nt: TGTGCCTGGAGTGTACGGCCCCACACCGGGGAGCTATTTTTT
CDR3aa: CAWSVRPHTGELFF

len: 14
abundance: few
v_gene: TRBV5-6
d_gene: TRBD1
j_gene: TRBJ2-7
CDR3nt: TGTGCCAGCAGCGGGACAGGGGGTGGCTACGAGCAGTACTTC
CDR3aa: CASSGTGGGYEQYF

len: 14
abundance: .
v_gene: TRBV7-9
d_gene: .
j_gene: TRBJ2-2
CDR3nt: TGTGCCAGTTCGGGGTATTCTGGCACCGGGGAGCTGTTTTTT
CDR3aa: CASSGYSGTGELFF

len: 16
abundance: .
v_gene: TRBV7-3
d_gene: TRBD1
j_gene: TRBJ2-1
CDR3nt: TGTGCCAGCAGCTCTCCGGACAGGGGTTTTTACAATGAGCAGTTCTTC
CDR3aa: CASSSPDRGFYNEQFF

len: 15
abundance: .
v_gene: TRBV6-5
d_gene: .
j_gene: TRBJ2-7
CDR3nt: TGTGCCAGCAGTTTGAACCCGTCGGGTGCCTACGAGCAGTACTTC
CDR3aa: CASSLNPSGAYEQYF

len: 16
abundance: few
v_gene: TRBV5-5
d_gene: .
j_gene: TRBJ2-6
CDR3nt: TGTGCCAGCAGCTTGGACGGGGTCTCTGGGGCCAACGTCCTGACTTTC
CDR3aa: CASSLDGVSGANVLTF

len: 12
abundance: .
v_gene: TRBV5-1
d_gene: TRBD1
j_gene: TRBJ1-1
CDR3nt: TGCGCCAGCAGTCACGGACAGGGCACAGCTTTCTTT
CDR3aa: CASSHGQGTAFF

len: 14
abundance: few
v_gene: TRBV5-1
d_gene: .
j_gene: TRBJ2-1
CDR3nt: TGCGCCAGCAGCTTCGGACAAGTCTACAATGAGCAGTTCTTC
CDR3aa: CASSFGQVYNEQFF

len: 12
abundance: many
v_gene: TRBV29-1
d_gene: .
j_gene: TRBJ2-7
CDR3nt: TGCAGCGTTGTGGAGAGCTCCTACGAGCAGTACTTC
CDR3aa: CSVVESSYEQYF

len: 16
abundance: .
v_gene: TRBV11-2
d_gene: .
j_gene: TRBJ2-3
CDR3nt: TGTGCCAGCAGCTTAGCTGGGGCTGGGAGCACAGATACGCAGTATTTT
CDR3aa: CASSLAGAGSTDTQYF

len: 15
abundance: .
v_gene: TRBV18
d_gene: TRBD1
j_gene: TRBJ2-7
CDR3nt: TGTGCCAGCTCACCACCGGGGCAGGGGGCCTACGAGCAGTACTTC
CDR3aa: CASSPPGQGAYEQYF

len: 14
abundance: few
v_gene: TRBV19
d_gene: TRBD2
j_gene: TRBJ2-2
CDR3nt: TGTGCCCCCGCCCCCCGGGAGGACACCGGGGAGCTGTTTTTT
CDR3aa: CAPAPREDTGELFF

len: 13
abundance: few
v_gene: TRBV7-2
d_gene: .
j_gene: TRBJ2-5
CDR3nt: TGTGCCAGCAGCCAAGCCGCGGAAGAGACCCAGTACTTC
CDR3aa: CASSQAAEETQYF

len: 16
abundance: few
v_gene: TRBV30
d_gene: TRBD1
j_gene: TRBJ2-6
CDR3nt: TGTGCCTGGAGACCCCCAGGGGGTCGGGGGGCCAACGTCCTGACTTTC
CDR3aa: CAWRPPGGRGANVLTF

len: 14
abundance: few
v_gene: TRBV7-9
d_gene: TRBD1
j_gene: TRBJ2-3
CDR3nt: TGTGCCAGCAGCTTTGAGGGGGCCGTAGATACGCAGTATTTT
CDR3aa: CASSFEGAVDTQYF

len: 15
abundance: few
v_gene: TRBV7-2
d_gene: .
j_gene: TRBJ2-7
CDR3nt: TGTGCCAGCAGCCCGACGGCAGGTCCCTCCTACGAGCAGTACTTC
CDR3aa: CASSPTAGPSYEQYF

len: 15
abundance: few
v_gene: TRBV7-8
d_gene: .
j_gene: TRBJ1-1
CDR3nt: TGTGCCAGCAGCTTAGGAACAGCTGGAAACACTGAAGCTTTCTTT
CDR3aa: CASSLGTAGNTEAFF

len: 18
abundance: .
v_gene: TRBV7-8
d_gene: .
j_gene: TRBJ1-6
CDR3nt: TGTGCCAGCAGCTTAGTAATCGTTTCGCAGGCTGGAATTTCACCCCTCCACTTT
CDR3aa: CASSLVIVSQAGISPLHF

len: 14
abundance: few
v_gene: TRBV30
d_gene: .
j_gene: TRBJ2-1
CDR3nt: TGTGCCTGGAGTACGGCAGGGTTTGCCAATGAGCAGTTCTTC
CDR3aa: CAWSTAGFANEQFF

len: 14
abundance: few
v_gene: TRBV2
d_gene: .
j_gene: TRBJ2-7
CDR3nt: TGTGCCAGCAGTGAACCAGGGAACCCCTACGAGCAGTACTTC
CDR3aa: CASSEPGNPYEQYF

len: 15
abundance: few
v_gene: TRBV9
d_gene: .
j_gene: TRBJ1-4
CDR3nt: TGTGCCAGCAGCCCGGGGGATGTAACTAATGAAAAACTGTTTTTT
CDR3aa: CASSPGDVTNEKLFF

len: 13
abundance: .
v_gene: TRBV6-8
d_gene: TRBD1
j_gene: TRBJ2-1
CDR3nt: TGTGCCAGCAATTGGGACAGGTGCAATGAGCAGTTCTTC
CDR3aa: CASNWDRCNEQFF

len: 13
abundance: .
v_gene: TRBV7-9
d_gene: TRBD1
j_gene: TRBJ1-6
CDR3nt: TGTGCCAGCAACCAGGGGGCTAGTTCACCCCTCCACTTT
CDR3aa: CASNQGASSPLHF

len: 13
abundance: few
v_gene: TRBV28
d_gene: TRBD1
j_gene: TRBJ1-2
CDR3nt: TGTGCCAGCAGTTTAGACAGGGTGGTGGGCTACACCTTC
CDR3aa: CASSLDRVVGYTF

len: 15
abundance: few
v_gene: TRBV7-9
d_gene: TRBD2
j_gene: TRBJ2-3
CDR3nt: TGTGCCGGAAAGCCAGCGGGGGGGCTCACAGATACGCAGTATTTT
CDR3aa: CAGKPAGGLTDTQYF